These 29 T cell receptor beta chains share one sample of origin, sequenced in a study of cytomegalovirus exposure and HLA in healthy donors (dated by TCRdb to the late 2010s). The method behind the library was the immunoSEQ multiplex PCR assay. For the multiplex PCR, a mixture combining 60 forward primers for TCR Vbeta segments and 13 reverse primers for TCR Jbeta segments was used. Held by TCRdb, this immuneACCESS table contains in-frame sequences only and omits some clones. Under half of the omission traces to an unresolved V gene where checked; the cause of the rest is unknown. Here the sample has 100,000 or so clones; roughly 71% occur a single time. The ten largest account for more than 9% of the sample. Sequenced: PBMCs. All receptors derive from a man aged 45-65 years in good health and CMV-seronegative.

The rearrangement links TRBV11-1 to TRBJ2-3; 11 bases align to TRBD2. Unmatched junction bases numbered 6, after V lost 2 bases and J lost 8 bases. This CDR3 spans 15 amino acids. Germline values: CDR1 SGHAT, CDR2 FQDESV (reference sequence). CDR3 DNA: TGTGCCAGCAGCTTAAGTCTAGCGGGAGGAGTTACGCAGTATTTT. This translates into CASSLSLAGGVTQYF.

This rearrangement joins TRBV5-8 to TRBJ2-5; the match to TRBD2 covers 7 bases. The CDR3 extends over 14 amino acids. V lost 10 bases, J lost 2 bases, and 11 bases stayed unmatched. The germline CDR1 and CDR2 sequences are SGHTS and YDEGEE. CDR3 protein: CAPSRGGGQETQYF. DNA of the CDR3: TGTGCCCCCAGCCGTGGGGGGGGACAAGAGACCCAGTACTTC.

The gene calls are TRBV5-1 and TRBJ2-3; 7 bases line up with TRBD2. This CDR3 has 16 residues. The germline V gene has CDR1 SGHRS and CDR2 YFSETQ. After removal of 8 bases from V and 0 bases from J, the junction contained 12 bases not matched to a gene. CDR3 in DNA: TGCGCCAGTCAAGAGGGCGGGAGTACAAGCACAGATACGCAGTATTTT. It specifies CASQEGGSTSTDTQYF.

The chain joins TRBV28 to TRBJ1-4; D not certain. CDR1 MDHEN and CDR2 SYDVKM come from the germline V gene. This CDR3 has 11 residues. V lost 4 bases to trimming and J lost 8 bases, with 5 bases between them. This CDR3 reads CASSSVEKLFF. Written as DNA, the CDR3 is TGTGCCAGCAGTTCAGTGGAAAAACTGTTTTTT.

The chain uses TRBV7-8 and TRBJ2-7; tentative D call: TRBD2 (5 bases). Germline V gene sequence: CDR1 SGHVS, CDR2 FQNEAQ. Trimming cost V 2 bases and J 5 bases, with 7 bases left between them. This CDR3 contains 12 residues. CDR3 coding DNA: TGTGCCAGCAGCTTAAGGACTGACGAGCAGTACTTC. As protein: CASSLRTDEQYF.

The CDR3: CASNPGYSNQPQHF. DNA of the CDR3: TGTGCCAGCAACCCGGGTTATAGCAATCAGCCCCAGCATTTT. This chain joins TRBV2 and TRBJ1-5; D not resolved. The CDR3 extends over 14 amino acids. Germline CDR1 and CDR2: SNHLY and FYNNEI. Trimming removed 7 bases from V and 0 bases from J, with 10 bases in between.

The chain recombines TRBV5-1 with TRBJ2-3, with 12 bases that match TRBD2. Germline values: CDR1 SGHRS, CDR2 YFSETQ. This CDR3 is built from 17 residues. The J segment lost 5 bases and the V segment lost 4 bases, leaving 11 bases of the junction unmatched. CDR3 sequence reads: CASSQQPSGRALDTQYF. In DNA form, the CDR3 reads TGCGCCAGCAGCCAACAACCTAGCGGGAGGGCCCTAGATACGCAGTATTTT.

This chain uses TRBV11-3 with TRBJ2-1; TRBD2 matches at 8 bases. Germline loops: CDR1 SGHNT, CDR2 YENEEA. The CDR3 totals 17 residues. The junction had 9 bases not matched to a gene; V was cut back by 5 bases and J by 0 bases. CDR3 amino acids: CASSLGAGGNSYNEQFF. The CDR3 DNA is TGTGCCAGCAGCCTAGGGGCGGGGGGCAACTCCTACAATGAGCAGTTCTTC.

This chain joins TRBV6-5 and TRBJ1-3; D remains unclear. This CDR3 spans 15 amino acids. Trimming took 5 bases from V and 0 from J, leaving 11 bases between them. Germline CDR1 and CDR2: MNHEY and SVGAGI. The CDR3 nucleotides are TGTGCCAGCAGTGCACAGTTCACCTCTGGAAACACCATATATTTT. Amino acids: CASSAQFTSGNTIYF.

This clone was observed a few times. The chain joins TRBV4-2 to TRBJ1-5; no clear D gene. The V gene lost 0 bases and the J gene lost 3 bases, with 18 bases spanning the gap. Looked up from germline, CDR1 is LGHNA and CDR2 is YNFKEQ. This CDR3 is 18 amino acids long. CDR3 protein: CASSQDPPRRDANQPQHF. For the CDR3, the DNA is TGTGCCAGCAGCCAAGATCCCCCAAGGAGGGATGCCAATCAGCCCCAGCATTTT.

The J gene is TRBJ2-2, the V gene TRBV21-1; the D segment call TRBD1 is taken from the table without a DNA check. TRBV21-1 is flagged as a pseudogene. CDR3 length: 14 residues. The CDR3 is CATQGAGGTGELFF. The CDR3 region has the DNA TGTGCCACCCAAGGAGCAGGGGGAACCGGGGAGCTGTTTTTT.

The chain uses TRBV5-1 and TRBJ1-1, with D unclear. V was shortened by 6 bases and J by 4 bases, with 16 bases between the two germline ends. CDR1 and CDR2 from the germline V gene are SGHRS and YFSETQ. This CDR3 spans 14 amino acids. The CDR3 DNA is TGCGCCAGCACCCTGAGGGAGGGCGGCACTGAAGCTTTCTTT. It yields the protein CASTLREGGTEAFF.

This chain uses TRBV10-3 with TRBJ1-1, with 12 bases aligning to TRBD1. The CDR3 loop spans 14 amino acids. Trimming removed 6 bases from V and 8 bases from J; junction bases left unmatched: 7. Germline V gene data show CDR1 as ENHRY and CDR2 as SYGVKD. CDR3 sequence (DNA): TGTGCCATCAGCCCGGGACAGGGGGCTGAGGAAGCTTTCTTT. It yields the protein CAISPGQGAEEAFF.

The chain recombines TRBV6-6 with TRBJ2-3, with TRBD2 as a possible D gene (7 bases). This CDR3 is 14 amino acids long. Per germline, CDR1 MNHNY and CDR2 SVGAGI (reference sequence). Trimming removed 4 bases from V and 5 bases from J, with 13 bases in between. The CDR3 region is CASSWGGGGDTQYF. The CDR3 region has the DNA TGTGCCAGCAGTTGGGGGGGAGGGGGAGATACGCAGTATTTT.

V and J are TRBV30 and TRBJ2-7; D is perhaps TRBD2 (7 bases). This CDR3 has 13 amino acids. Germline-derived CDR1 and CDR2 are GTSNPN and SVGIG (reference sequence). V was shortened by 4 bases and J by 3 bases, with 13 bases between the two germline ends. The CDR3 nucleotides read TGTGCCTGGACTGGGGGGGCGAGCTACGAGCAGTACTTC. This gives the protein CAWTGGASYEQYF.

The chain joins TRBV19 to TRBJ1-5, with D possibly matching TRBD1 (5 bases). This CDR3 comprises 15 residues. Germline-derived CDR1 and CDR2 are LNHDA and SQIVND (reference sequence). V lost 9 bases and J 1 base, leaving 16 bases between the germline ends. The CDR3 sequence: CASRWEGMSNQPQHF. CDR3 sequence (DNA): TGTGCCAGCCGGTGGGAGGGGATGAGCAATCAGCCCCAGCATTTT.

This clone was seen a single time. The chain links TRBV11-2 to TRBJ2-2; the match to TRBD1 covers 9 bases. V trimming: 10 bases; J trimming: 1 base; junction bases outside the gene matches: 10. The CDR3 spans 16 residues. Germline values: CDR1 SGHAT, CDR2 FQNNGV. Here the CDR3 reads CAIRTGVAMNTGELFF. CDR3 nucleotide sequence: TGTGCCATCCGGACAGGGGTAGCCATGAACACCGGGGAGCTGTTTTTT.

The chain couples TRBV19 to TRBJ1-1; no clear D. The V end lost 3 bases, the J end lost 4 bases, and 9 bases lay between the germline ends. Germline loops: CDR1 LNHDA, CDR2 SQIVND (reference sequence). The CDR3 contains 13 residues. The CDR3 nucleotides are TGTGCCAGTAGTATCCTCGACTCCACTGAAGCTTTCTTT. As protein: CASSILDSTEAFF. The full variable domain, with the rest looked up from reference TRBV19 and TRBJ1-1, is DGGITQSPKYLFRKEGQNVTLSCEQNLNHDAMYWYRQDPGQGLRLIYYSQIVNDFQKGDIAEGYSVSREKKESFPLTVTSAQKNPTAFYLCASSILDSTEAFFGQGTRLTVV.

The rearrangement joins TRBV7-8 to TRBJ2-7; D is ambiguous. This CDR3 has 13 residues. Germline V gene lookup returns CDR1 SGHVS and CDR2 FQNEAQ. Trimming left V 1 base short and J 1 base short, with 5 bases between. The CDR3 region is CASSLDLSYEQYF. The CDR3 coding sequence is TGTGCCAGCAGCTTAGACTTATCCTACGAGCAGTACTTC. Looking up the rest from reference TRBV7-8 and TRBJ2-7 gives the full variable domain: GAGVSQSPRYKVAKRGQDVALRCDPISGHVSLFWYQQALGQGPEFLTYFQNEAQLDKSGLPSDRFFAERPEGSVSTLKIQRTQQEDSAVYLCASSLDLSYEQYFGPGTRLTVT.

This clone appeared a few times. The gene calls are TRBV28 and TRBJ1-1; D gene unclear. The CDR3 contains 13 residues. V was cut by 8 bases and J by 5 bases, with 15 bases left in between. In germline, CDR1 is MDHEN, CDR2 SYDVKM. Here the CDR3 DNA reads TGTGCCAGCGCCGCTGGCGGAAAGACTGAAGCTTTCTTT. It codes for CASAAGGKTEAFF.

The chain combines TRBV28 with TRBJ2-2; no clear D gene. The V gene's germline CDR1 is MDHEN and CDR2 SYDVKM. The CDR3 runs 13 residues. The V gene lost 7 bases and the J gene lost 1 base, with 7 bases spanning the gap. For the CDR3, the DNA is TGTGCCAGCACCCGCGGGAACACCGGGGAGCTGTTTTTT. Translation gives CASTRGNTGELFF. The entire variable domain, with the rest obtained from reference TRBV28 and TRBJ2-2, is as follows: DVKVTQSSRYLVKRTGEKVFLECVQDMDHENMFWYRQDPGLGLRLIYFSYDVKMKEKGDIPEGYSVSREKKERFSLILESASTNQTSMYLCASTRGNTGELFFGEGSRLTVL.

The chain uses TRBV7-2 and TRBJ2-2; D unclear. Trimming removed 2 bases from V and 3 bases from J, with 4 bases in between. The CDR3 covers 13 residues. In germline, CDR1 is SGHTA, CDR2 FQGNSA. The CDR3 DNA reads TGTGCCAGCAGCTTAAGCTACACCGGGGAGCTGTTTTTT. Its translation is CASSLSYTGELFF.

This rearrangement joins TRBV7-3 to TRBJ2-3; the D gene is possibly TRBD2 (5 bases). The V and J ends lost 2 bases and 0 bases respectively, with 12 bases between them. This CDR3 spans 16 amino acids. Germline CDR1 is SGHTA and CDR2 is FQGTGA. The CDR3 is CASSLLAGKSTDTQYF. As DNA, the CDR3 is TGTGCCAGCAGCTTATTGGCCGGGAAAAGCACAGATACGCAGTATTTT.

The rearrangement uses TRBV28 and TRBJ1-1, with D unclear. The germline V and J ends were trimmed by 2 bases and 5 bases, with 12 bases remaining between them. Germline V gene data show CDR1 as MDHEN and CDR2 as SYDVKM. The CDR3 is made up of 14 amino acids. The CDR3: CASSLIAGGTEAFF. In nucleotides, the CDR3 is TGTGCCAGCAGTTTAATCGCTGGCGGGACTGAAGCTTTCTTT.

The chain combines TRBV6-1 with TRBJ1-2; D remains unclear. From germline, CDR1 is MNHNS and CDR2 SASEGT. With 6 bases removed from V and 8 bases from J, the gap between germline ends came to 10 bases. This CDR3 region has 11 residues. The CDR3 loop is CASSHPGGYTF. The CDR3, as DNA: TGTGCCAGCAGCCACCCGGGGGGCTACACCTTC.

J is TRBJ2-7 and V is TRBV7-9, with TRBD1 matching over 7 bases. CDR1 and CDR2 (germline): SEHNR, FQNEAQ (reference sequence). This CDR3 is 12 amino acids long. The V and J ends lost 9 bases and 3 bases, in that order; junction bases with no gene match: 5. The CDR3, as DNA: TGTGCCAGTGCCGGGACAGACTACGAGCAGTACTTC. This sequence encodes CASAGTDYEQYF.

The chain links TRBV27 to TRBJ2-5; D may be TRBD1 (5 bases). The DNA end favors TRBJ2-7, so the J call may be wrong. The CDR3 is 12 residues long. Germline assignment: CDR1 MNHEY and CDR2 SMNVEV (reference sequence). The DNA for the CDR3 is TGTGCCAGCAGTAACCAGGGTACCGAGCAGTACTTC. Its translation is CASSNQGTEQYF.

The genes are TRBV7-2 and TRBJ2-1, with D maybe TRBD2 (6 bases). V lost 8 bases, J lost 3 bases, and 11 bases lay in between. The CDR3 has 13 amino acids. Per germline, CDR1 SGHTA and CDR2 FQGNSA. The CDR3 loop reads CASGAGNYNEQFF. CDR3 in DNA: TGTGCCAGCGGGGCGGGGAACTACAATGAGCAGTTCTTC.

The J gene is TRBJ2-2, the V gene TRBV7-8, with D tentatively TRBD2 (7 bases). Trimming removed 0 bases at V and 4 bases at J, with 9 bases between. The CDR3 runs 15 residues. The germline gives CDR1 SGHVS, CDR2 FQNEAQ. Here the CDR3 DNA reads TGTGCCAGCAGCTTAGCGGGAGGGGGCACCGGGGAGCTGTTTTTT. This codes for CASSLAGGGTGELFF.